The source of this T cell receptor (beta chain) is a study of T cells in Graves' hyperthyroidism and ophthalmopathy. Study-wide points: Researchers report that a 13 V-J model separated ophthalmopathy from stable hyperthyroidism. Among clonotypes expanded in thyroid above 0.001, most were also found in blood.

Germline V gene sequence: CDR1 LNHDA, CDR2 SQIVND (reference sequence). This CDR3 has 12 residues. Trimming removed 8 bases from V and 4 bases from J; junction bases left unmatched: 2. Patients aged 18 to 65 had newly diagnosed hyperthyroidism lasting under 2 months. Thyroid ultrasound and orbital computed tomography, with clinical symptoms and serum thyroxine and TRAb, informed diagnoses. RNA transcripts yielded amplified TCR beta CDR3 regions. With the HTBI primer set, the TCR CDR3 went through a first round of RT-PCR. TCRdb itself ran the multiplex PCR reads through MiXCR, one entry per CDR3 protein. This table holds approximately 590,000 distinct CDR3 sequences, 35% to 55% found once. This clonotype was picked up a small number of times. No antigen is known for it.

The chain employs TRBV19 and TRBJ1-5, with 7 bases that match TRBD1. The sample comprised peripheral blood or thyroid tissue (not recorded which). The clonotype was recovered from a woman aged 18 to 35 with Graves' hyperthyroidism. CDR3 in DNA: TGTGCCAGTGGGGACAGAAATCAGCCCCAGCATTTT. It codes for CASGDRNQPQHF.